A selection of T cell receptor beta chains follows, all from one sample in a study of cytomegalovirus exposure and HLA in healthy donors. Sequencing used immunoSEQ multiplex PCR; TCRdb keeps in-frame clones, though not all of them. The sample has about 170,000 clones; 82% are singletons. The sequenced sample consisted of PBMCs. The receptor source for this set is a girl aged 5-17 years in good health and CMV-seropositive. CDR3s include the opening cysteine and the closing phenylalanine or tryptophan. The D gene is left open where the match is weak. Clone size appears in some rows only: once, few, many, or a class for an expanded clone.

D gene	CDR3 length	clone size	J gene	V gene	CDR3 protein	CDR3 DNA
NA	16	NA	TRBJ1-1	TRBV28	CASSLWTGTPNTEAFF	TGTGCCAGCAGTTTATGGACCGGGACACCGAACACTGAAGCTTTCTTT
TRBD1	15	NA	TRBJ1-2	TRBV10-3	CAIKPGQGLLRGYTF	TGTGCCATCAAACCGGGACAGGGGTTACTTCGGGGCTACACCTTC
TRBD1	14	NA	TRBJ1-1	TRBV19	CASRPQGVETEAFF	TGTGCCAGTAGACCACAGGGGGTAGAAACTGAAGCTTTCTTT
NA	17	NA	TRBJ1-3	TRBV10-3	CAISESSAAASGNTIYF	TGTGCCATCAGTGAGTCGTCCGCGGCAGCCTCTGGAAACACCATATATTTT
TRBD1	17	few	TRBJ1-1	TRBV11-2	CASSSLGQGNANTEAFF	TGTGCCAGCAGCTCCCTCGGACAGGGGAACGCGAACACTGAAGCTTTCTTT
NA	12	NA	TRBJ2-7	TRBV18	CASSPGFDEQYF	TGTGCCAGCTCACCCGGTTTCGACGAGCAGTACTTC
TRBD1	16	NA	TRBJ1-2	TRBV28	CASRPPTGTGAGGYTF	TGTGCCAGCAGACCCCCCACCGGGACAGGGGCTGGTGGCTACACCTTC
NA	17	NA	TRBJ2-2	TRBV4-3	CASSHHPGGPHTGELFF	TGCGCCAGCAGCCATCACCCCGGGGGGCCACACACCGGGGAGCTGTTTTTT
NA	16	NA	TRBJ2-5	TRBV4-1	CASSQEHGTLQETQYF	TGCGCCAGCAGCCAAGAGCACGGGACTCTCCAAGAGACCCAGTACTTC
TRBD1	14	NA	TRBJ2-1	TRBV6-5	CASSYGTGYNEQFF	TGTGCCAGCAGTTACGGGACAGGGTACAATGAGCAGTTCTTC
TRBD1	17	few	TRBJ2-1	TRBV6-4	CASSQKPGTASYNEQFF	TGTGCCAGCAGCCAGAAACCCGGGACAGCCTCCTACAATGAGCAGTTCTTC
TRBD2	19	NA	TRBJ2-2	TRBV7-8	CASSLVLAGGPTGTGELFF	TGTGCCAGCAGCTTAGTGCTAGCGGGGGGGCCAACAGGCACCGGGGAGCTGTTTTTT
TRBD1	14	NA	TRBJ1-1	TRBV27	CASSSRDRNTEAFF	TGTGCCAGCAGCTCAAGGGACAGGAACACTGAAGCTTTCTTT
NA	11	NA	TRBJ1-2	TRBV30	CAWNRFYGYTF	TGTGCCTGGAACCGGTTCTATGGCTACACCTTC
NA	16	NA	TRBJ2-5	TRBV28	CASSLEPARGQETQYF	TGTGCCAGCAGTTTAGAACCCGCGCGGGGCCAAGAGACCCAGTACTTC
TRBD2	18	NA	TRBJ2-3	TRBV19	CASSIFWEAGGPSDTQYF	TGTGCCAGTAGTATATTTTGGGAAGCGGGAGGGCCGTCAGATACGCAGTATTTT
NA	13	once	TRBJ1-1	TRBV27	CASSTRLNTEAFF	TGTGCCAGCAGTACCAGGCTGAACACTGAAGCTTTCTTT
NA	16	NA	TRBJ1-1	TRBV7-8	CASSLAGDRRNTEAFF	TGTGCCAGCAGCTTAGCAGGCGACAGAAGGAACACTGAAGCTTTCTTT
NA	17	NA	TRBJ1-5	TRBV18	CASSSQPRGNSNQPQHF	TGTGCCAGCTCCTCACAACCACGGGGGAATAGCAATCAGCCCCAGCATTTT
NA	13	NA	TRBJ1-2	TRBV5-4	CASSLVQGLGYTF	TGTGCCAGCAGCTTGGTTCAGGGTTTGGGCTACACCTTC
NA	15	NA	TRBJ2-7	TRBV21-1	CASSPRTSGSNEQYF	TGTGCCAGCAGCCCGCGGACTAGCGGGAGTAACGAGCAGTACTTC
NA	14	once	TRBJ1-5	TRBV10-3	CAISETKSNQPQHF	TGTGCCATCAGTGAGACTAAAAGCAATCAGCCCCAGCATTTT
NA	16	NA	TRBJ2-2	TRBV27	CASTPFDSANTGELFF	TGTGCCAGCACCCCTTTCGACTCCGCGAACACCGGGGAGCTGTTTTTT
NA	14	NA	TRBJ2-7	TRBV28	CASSLPGQNYEQYF	TGTGCCAGCAGTCTTCCGGGACAAAATTACGAGCAGTACTTC
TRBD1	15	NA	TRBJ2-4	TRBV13	CASSRRTGAKNIQYF	TGTGCCAGCAGCCGAAGGACAGGGGCCAAAAACATTCAGTACTTC
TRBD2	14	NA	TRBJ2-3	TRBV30	CAWSVAGGPDTQYF	TGTGCCTGGAGTGTAGCGGGAGGGCCAGATACGCAGTATTTT